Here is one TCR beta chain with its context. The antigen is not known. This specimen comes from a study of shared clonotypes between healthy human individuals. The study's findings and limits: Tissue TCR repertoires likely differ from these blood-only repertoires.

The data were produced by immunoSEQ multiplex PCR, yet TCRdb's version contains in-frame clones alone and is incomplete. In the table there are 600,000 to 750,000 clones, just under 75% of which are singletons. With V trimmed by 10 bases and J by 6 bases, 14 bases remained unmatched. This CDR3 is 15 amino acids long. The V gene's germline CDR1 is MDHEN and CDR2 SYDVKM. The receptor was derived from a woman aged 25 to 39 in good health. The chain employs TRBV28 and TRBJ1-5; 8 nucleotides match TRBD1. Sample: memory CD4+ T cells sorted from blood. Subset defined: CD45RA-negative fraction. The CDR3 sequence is CATTADSGGLQPQHF. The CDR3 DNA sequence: TGTGCCACCACGGCCGACTCAGGGGGCCTTCAGCCCCAGCATTTT. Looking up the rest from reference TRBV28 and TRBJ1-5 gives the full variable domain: DVKVTQSSRYLVKRTGEKVFLECVQDMDHENMFWYRQDPGLGLRLIYFSYDVKMKEKGDIPEGYSVSREKKERFSLILESASTNQTSMYLCATTADSGGLQPQHFGDGTRLSIL.